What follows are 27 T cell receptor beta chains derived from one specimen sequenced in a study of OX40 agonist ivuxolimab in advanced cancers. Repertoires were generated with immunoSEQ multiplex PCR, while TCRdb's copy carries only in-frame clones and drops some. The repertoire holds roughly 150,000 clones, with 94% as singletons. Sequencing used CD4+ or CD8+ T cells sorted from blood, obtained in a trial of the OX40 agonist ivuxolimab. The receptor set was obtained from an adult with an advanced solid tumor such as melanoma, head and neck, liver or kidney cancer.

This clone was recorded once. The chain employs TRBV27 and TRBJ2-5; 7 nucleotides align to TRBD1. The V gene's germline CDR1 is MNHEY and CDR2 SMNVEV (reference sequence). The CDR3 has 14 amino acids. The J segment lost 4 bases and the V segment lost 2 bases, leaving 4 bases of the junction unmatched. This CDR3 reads CASSLRAGGETQYF. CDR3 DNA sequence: TGTGCCAGCAGTTTAAGGGCAGGGGGAGAGACCCAGTACTTC.

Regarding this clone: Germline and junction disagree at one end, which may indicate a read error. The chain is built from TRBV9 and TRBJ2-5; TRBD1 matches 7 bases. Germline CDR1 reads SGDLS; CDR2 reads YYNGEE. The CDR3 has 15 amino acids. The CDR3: CASTVGEGAGETQYF. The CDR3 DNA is TGTGCCAGCACCGTAGGTGAGGGGGCGGGAGAGACCCAGTACTTC.

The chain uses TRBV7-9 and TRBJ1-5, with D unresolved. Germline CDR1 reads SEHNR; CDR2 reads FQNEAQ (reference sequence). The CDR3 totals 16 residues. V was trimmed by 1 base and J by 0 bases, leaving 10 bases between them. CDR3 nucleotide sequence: TGTGCCAGCAGCTTAGACGTGGCTGATAGCAATCAGCCCCAGCATTTT. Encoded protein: CASSLDVADSNQPQHF.

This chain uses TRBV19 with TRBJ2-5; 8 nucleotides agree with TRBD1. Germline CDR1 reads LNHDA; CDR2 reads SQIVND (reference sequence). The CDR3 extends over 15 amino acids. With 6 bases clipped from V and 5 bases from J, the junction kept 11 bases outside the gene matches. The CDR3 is CASSRDRGAGETQYF. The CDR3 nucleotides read TGTGCCAGTAGCCGAGACAGGGGCGCAGGGGAGACCCAGTACTTC.

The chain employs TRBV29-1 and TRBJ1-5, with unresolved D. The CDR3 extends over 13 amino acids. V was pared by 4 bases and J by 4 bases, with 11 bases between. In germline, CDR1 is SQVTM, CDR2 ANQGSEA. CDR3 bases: TGCAGCGTTGCAGAGATGAGAAATCAGCCCCAGCATTTT. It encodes CSVAEMRNQPQHF.

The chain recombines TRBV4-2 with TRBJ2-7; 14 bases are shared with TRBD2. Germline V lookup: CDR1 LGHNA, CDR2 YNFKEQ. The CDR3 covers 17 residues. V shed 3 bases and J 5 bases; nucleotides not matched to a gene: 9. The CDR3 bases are TGTGCCAGCAGCCATACCGGGACTAGCGGGAGTGTACACGAGCAGTACTTC. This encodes CASSHTGTSGSVHEQYF.

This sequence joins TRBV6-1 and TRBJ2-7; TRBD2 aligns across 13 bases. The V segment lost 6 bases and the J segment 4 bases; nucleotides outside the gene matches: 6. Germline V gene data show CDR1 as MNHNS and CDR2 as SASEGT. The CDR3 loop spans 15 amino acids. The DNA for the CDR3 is TGTGCCAGCAGGAGGACTAGCGGGAGCTTATACGAGCAGTACTTC. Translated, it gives CASRRTSGSLYEQYF.

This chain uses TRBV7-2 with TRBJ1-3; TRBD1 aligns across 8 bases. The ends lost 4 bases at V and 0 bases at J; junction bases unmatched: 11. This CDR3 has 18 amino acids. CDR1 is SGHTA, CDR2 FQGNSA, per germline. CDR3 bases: TGTGCCAGCAGCTCCCGCCCGACAGGGGCCTTCTCTGGAAACACCATATATTTT. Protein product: CASSSRPTGAFSGNTIYF.

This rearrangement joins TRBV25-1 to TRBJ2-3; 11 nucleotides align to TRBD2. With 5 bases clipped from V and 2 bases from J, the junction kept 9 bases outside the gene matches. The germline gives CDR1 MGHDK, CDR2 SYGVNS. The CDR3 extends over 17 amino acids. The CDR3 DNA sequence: TGTGCCAGCAGTCAGGGGGTAGCGGGAGGGTACACAGATACGCAGTATTTT. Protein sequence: CASSQGVAGGYTDTQYF.

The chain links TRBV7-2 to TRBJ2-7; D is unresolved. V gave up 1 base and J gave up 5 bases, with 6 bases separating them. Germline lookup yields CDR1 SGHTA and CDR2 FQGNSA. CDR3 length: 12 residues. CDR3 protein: CASSLGSHEQYF. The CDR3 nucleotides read TGTGCCAGCAGCTTAGGCAGTCACGAGCAGTACTTC.

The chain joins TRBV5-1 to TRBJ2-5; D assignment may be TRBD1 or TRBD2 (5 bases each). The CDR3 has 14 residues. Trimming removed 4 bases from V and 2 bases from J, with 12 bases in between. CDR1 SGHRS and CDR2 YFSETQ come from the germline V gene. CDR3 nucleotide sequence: TGCGCCAGCAGCCCCGGGGCCGAGCAAGAGACCCAGTACTTC. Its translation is CASSPGAEQETQYF.

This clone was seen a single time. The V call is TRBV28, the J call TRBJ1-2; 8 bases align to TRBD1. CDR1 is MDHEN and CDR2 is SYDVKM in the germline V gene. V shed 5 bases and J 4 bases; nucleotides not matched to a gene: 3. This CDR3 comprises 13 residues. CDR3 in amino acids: CASSPGGPYGYTF. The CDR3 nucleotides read TGTGCCAGCAGTCCAGGGGGCCCCTATGGCTACACCTTC.

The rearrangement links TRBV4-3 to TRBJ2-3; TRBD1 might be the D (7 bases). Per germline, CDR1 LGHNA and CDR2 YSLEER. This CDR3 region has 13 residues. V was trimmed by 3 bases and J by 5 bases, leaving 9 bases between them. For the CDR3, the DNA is TGCGCCAGCAGCCACAGGGGGGTAGATACGCAGTATTTT. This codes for CASSHRGVDTQYF.

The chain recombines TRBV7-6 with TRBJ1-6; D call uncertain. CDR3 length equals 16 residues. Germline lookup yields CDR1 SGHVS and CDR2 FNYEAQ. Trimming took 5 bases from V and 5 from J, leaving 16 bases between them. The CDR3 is CASSPQGNTNNSPLHF. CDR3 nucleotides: TGTGCCAGCAGCCCCCAAGGGAATACAAATAATTCACCCCTCCACTTT.

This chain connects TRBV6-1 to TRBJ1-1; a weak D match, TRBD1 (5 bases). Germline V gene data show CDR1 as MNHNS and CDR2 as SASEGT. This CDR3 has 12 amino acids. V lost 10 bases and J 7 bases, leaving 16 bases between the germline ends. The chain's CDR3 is CAIQGGVGEAFF. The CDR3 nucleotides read TGTGCCATCCAGGGCGGGGTAGGTGAAGCTTTCTTT.

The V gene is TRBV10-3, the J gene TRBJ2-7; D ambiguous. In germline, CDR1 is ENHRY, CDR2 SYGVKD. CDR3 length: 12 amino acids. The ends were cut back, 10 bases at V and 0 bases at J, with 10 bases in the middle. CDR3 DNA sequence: TGTGCCACAACCGAAAACTCCTACGAGCAGTACTTC. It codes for CATTENSYEQYF.

For the CDR3, the DNA is TGTGCCATCAGGGGGAGCAATGAGCAGTTCTTC. It yields the protein CAIRGSNEQFF. The J gene is TRBJ2-1, the V gene TRBV10-3; weak D call: TRBD2 (5 bases). Germline loops: CDR1 ENHRY, CDR2 SYGVKD. Trimming stripped 6 bases from V and 6 bases from J, with 6 bases between. This CDR3 is 11 amino acids long.

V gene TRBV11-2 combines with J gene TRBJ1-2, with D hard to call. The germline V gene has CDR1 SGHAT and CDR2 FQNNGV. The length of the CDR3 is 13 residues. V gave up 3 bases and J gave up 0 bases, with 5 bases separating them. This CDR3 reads CASSFAANYGYTF. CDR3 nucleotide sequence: TGTGCCAGCAGCTTTGCCGCTAACTATGGCTACACCTTC. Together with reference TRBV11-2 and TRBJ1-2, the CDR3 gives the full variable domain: EAGVAQSPRYKIIEKRQSVAFWCNPISGHATLYWYQQILGQGPKLLIQFQNNGVVDDSQLPKDRFSAERLKGVDSTLKIQPAKLEDSAVYLCASSFAANYGYTFGSGTRLTVV.

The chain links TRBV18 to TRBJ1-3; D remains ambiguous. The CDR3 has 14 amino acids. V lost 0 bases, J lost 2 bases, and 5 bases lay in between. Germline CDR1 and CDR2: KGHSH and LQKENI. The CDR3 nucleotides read TGTGCCAGCTCACCACCGAGAGCTGGAAACACCATATATTTT. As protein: CASSPPRAGNTIYF.

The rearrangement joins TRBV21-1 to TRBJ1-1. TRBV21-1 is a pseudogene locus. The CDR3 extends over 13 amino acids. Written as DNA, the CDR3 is TGTGCCAGCAGCAAAGCCGCGAACACTGAAGCTTTCTTT. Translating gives CASSKAANTEAFF.

The CDR3 coding sequence is TGTGCCAGCAGCAGGGACTATGGCTACACCTTC. Translated, it gives CASSRDYGYTF. The chain links TRBV28 to TRBJ1-2; possible D gene TRBD1, 5 bases. Germline-derived CDR1 and CDR2 are MDHEN and SYDVKM. The CDR3 sequence is 11 residues long. Between the trimmed V and J ends, which lost 6 bases and 3 bases, there was a span of 5 bases.

The CDR3 DNA reads as TGTGCCAGCAGCTTAACCGGAGTAGGCAGCAACTATGGCTACACCTTC. Amino acid sequence: CASSLTGVGSNYGYTF. The chain is built from TRBV7-3 and TRBJ1-2, with D unresolved. The CDR3 loop spans 16 amino acids. Trimming cost V 0 bases and J 2 bases, with 13 bases left between them. Germline V CDR1 and CDR2: SGHTA, FQGTGA.

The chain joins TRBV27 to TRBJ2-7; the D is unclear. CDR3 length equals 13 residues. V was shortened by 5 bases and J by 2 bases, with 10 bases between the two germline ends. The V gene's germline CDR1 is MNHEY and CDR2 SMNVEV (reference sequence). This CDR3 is CASSRTATYEQYF. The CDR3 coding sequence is TGTGCCAGCAGTCGGACCGCCACCTACGAGCAGTACTTC.

In DNA, the CDR3 is TGTGCCAGCTCATCAATTGTTAGCGGCACAGATACGCAGTATTTT. Translating gives CASSSIVSGTDTQYF. The chain uses TRBV18 and TRBJ2-3; D perhaps matches TRBD2 (5 bases). CDR3 length: 15 amino acids. The germline CDR1 and CDR2 sequences are KGHSH and LQKENI. Trimming shortened V by 5 bases and J by 1 base, and 13 bases separated the two germline ends.

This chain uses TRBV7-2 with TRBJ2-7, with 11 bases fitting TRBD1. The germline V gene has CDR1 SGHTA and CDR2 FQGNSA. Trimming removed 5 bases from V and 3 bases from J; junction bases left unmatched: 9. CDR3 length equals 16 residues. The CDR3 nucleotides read TGTGCCAGCAGCCGAGCCCCCGGGACAGGGGGCTACGAGCAGTACTTC. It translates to CASSRAPGTGGYEQYF.

CDR3 amino acids: CASSLEDCLSSYNEQFF. The CDR3 bases are TGTGCCAGCAGCTTGGAGGACTGTCTAAGCTCCTACAATGAGCAGTTCTTC. The chain has TRBV5-7 and TRBJ2-1, with a tentative D call TRBD2 (5 bases). TRBV5-7 has ORF status, its function being uncertain. V was shortened by 0 bases and J by 0 bases, with 13 bases between the two germline ends. This CDR3 is built from 17 residues.

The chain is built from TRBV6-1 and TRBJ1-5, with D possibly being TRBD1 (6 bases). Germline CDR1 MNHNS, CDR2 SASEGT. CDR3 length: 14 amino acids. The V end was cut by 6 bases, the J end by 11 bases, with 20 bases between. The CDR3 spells CASSPGTPGIAQHF. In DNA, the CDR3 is TGTGCCAGCAGCCCCGGGACACCTGGGATAGCCCAGCATTTT.